This T cell receptor (beta chain) was retrieved from a study of chemoradiotherapy in HPV16-positive cancers. Study-level background: Functional T-cell assays on two HPV16-positive patients' cells defined candidate HPV-specific clones and common TCR motifs.

Study results and caveats: Candidate HPV-specific clones and E7-related TCR motifs grew in tumor during treatment.

About this clone: Its antigen is not identified.

The V gene's germline CDR1 is SGHAT and CDR2 FQNNGV. The CDR3 is 17 amino acids. J gave up 5 bases and V 5 bases, and 12 bases lay outside the gene matches. Over chemoradiotherapy, repertoires were sampled more than once. Sequenced by immunoSEQ multiplex PCR; TCRdb stores in-frame clones only, minus some. The table includes fewer than 9,500 clones, roughly 72% detected once. The chain joins TRBV11-2 to TRBJ2-3, with 11 bases lining up with TRBD2. The source is a human donor with HPV-associated anogenital cancer. Sampling was performed from a patient who underwent chemoradiotherapy. The DNA for the CDR3 is TGTGCCAGCAGCCCATTACTAGCGGGAGTTGGCATAGATACGCAGTATTTT. Translating it yields CASSPLLAGVGIDTQYF. The whole variable domain, remainder taken from reference TRBV11-2 and TRBJ2-3, is EAGVAQSPRYKIIEKRQSVAFWCNPISGHATLYWYQQILGQGPKLLIQFQNNGVVDDSQLPKDRFSAERLKGVDSTLKIQPAKLEDSAVYLCASSPLLAGVGIDTQYFGPGTRLTVL.